This is a list of T cell receptor beta chains from one sample in a study of T-cell memory formation after mild COVID-19. MiXCR, run by TCRdb on the 5' RACE reads, gives a single entry per CDR3 protein. Of 500,000 to 650,000 distinct CDR3 sequences listed, about 20% are singletons. The sample consisted of PBMCs or a T cell subset sorted from them (not recorded which). These TCRs come from an adult woman who had mild COVID-19 (a few samples of this study predate the infection). Cell type and time point are not known. Both conserved end residues are part of each CDR3. Each record gives: clone size, D gene, J gene, V gene, CDR3 protein, CDR3 DNA. A D gene is named only where the DNA matches it firmly. The size entry is marked missing in some rows and otherwise reads once, few, many or a size class.

few | NA | TRBJ2-5 | TRBV6-5 | CASTPRQGRGSQYF | TGTGCCAGCACTCCCAGGCAGGGTAGGGGTTCCCAGTACTTC
few | NA | TRBJ2-5 | TRBV30 | CAWSVLPSMAQYF | TGTGCCTGGAGTGTACTCCCGTCGATGGCCCAGTACTTC
few | TRBD2 | TRBJ2-1 | TRBV4-1 | CASSLRTSDSYNEQFF | TGCGCCAGCAGCCTTAGGACTAGCGACTCCTACAATGAGCAGTTCTTC
few | NA | TRBJ2-7 | TRBV29-1 | CSVEDRVGGSYEQYF | TGCAGCGTTGAAGATAGGGTGGGGGGCTCCTACGAGCAGTACTTC
few | NA | TRBJ2-1 | TRBV20-1 | CSAVQVHEQFF | TGCAGTGCTGTACAGGTCCATGAGCAGTTCTTC
NA | NA | TRBJ2-7 | TRBV7-9 | CASSFPGTGDNAYEQYF | TGTGCCAGCAGCTTCCCAGGGACGGGGGACAACGCCTACGAGCAGTACTTC
NA | NA | TRBJ2-2 | TRBV25-1 | CASSVSVGSDTGELFF | TGTGCCAGCAGTGTGTCTGTAGGGAGTGACACCGGGGAGCTGTTTTTT
NA | NA | TRBJ1-6 | TRBV6-5 | CASSYIGGRGSPLHF | TGTGCCAGCAGTTACATCGGGGGGCGTGGATCACCCCTCCACTTT
NA | TRBD1 | TRBJ2-7 | TRBV28 | CASSYLGTGPYEQYF | TGTGCCAGCAGTTACCTCGGGACAGGCCCCTACGAGCAGTACTTC
few | NA | TRBJ1-1 | TRBV20-1 | CSDLGVTNTEAFF | TGCAGTGATCTCGGAGTAACGAACACTGAAGCTTTCTTT
NA | NA | TRBJ2-5 | TRBV5-1 | CASSLDARLLQYF | TGCGCCAGCAGCCTGGACGCCAGATTGCTGCAGTACTTC
NA | TRBD2 | TRBJ2-1 | TRBV6-6 | CASSYSSARTSGSYNEQFF | TGTGCCAGCAGTTACTCGAGTGCACGGACTAGCGGTTCTTACAATGAGCAGTTCTTC
NA | NA | TRBJ1-5 | TRBV27 | CASGELGGNQPQHF | TGTGCCAGCGGTGAACTAGGGGGCAATCAGCCCCAGCATTTT
many | TRBD2 | TRBJ2-7 | TRBV12-3/TRBV12-4 | CASSLEGLAHYEQYF | TGTGCCAGCAGTTTAGAGGGACTAGCGCACTACGAGCAGTACTTC
few | NA | TRBJ2-3 | TRBV20-1 | CSARVLQDNTDTQYF | TGCAGTGCGAGGGTTCTACAGGACAACACAGATACGCAGTATTTT
few | NA | TRBJ1-1 | TRBV7-9 | CAIRGGAFF | TGTGCCATTAGAGGGGGGGCTTTCTTT
NA | TRBD2 | TRBJ2-7 | TRBV5-5 | CASSWGLAGLSYEQYF | TGTGCCAGCAGCTGGGGACTAGCGGGCCTCTCCTACGAGCAGTACTTC
few | TRBD2 | TRBJ2-1 | TRBV18 | CASSPPTSGRVLNEQFF | TGTGCCAGCTCACCACCCACTAGCGGGAGGGTCCTCAATGAGCAGTTCTTC
NA | TRBD1 | TRBJ2-7 | TRBV7-8 | CASRSSGTGLSYEQYF | TGTGCCAGCAGGAGCTCCGGGACAGGACTATCCTACGAGCAGTACTTC
few | NA | TRBJ2-5 | TRBV13 | CASSLLQQGGAETQYF | TGTGCCAGCAGCCTACTTCAGCAGGGGGGCGCAGAGACCCAGTACTTC
NA | TRBD2 | TRBJ2-3 | TRBV5-5 | CASSRGASGSTDTQYF | TGTGCCAGCAGCCGGGGGGCTAGCGGGAGCACAGATACGCAGTATTTT
NA | TRBD1 | TRBJ2-3 | TRBV7-3 | CASSQSPFEGASDTQYF | TGTGCCAGCAGCCAATCCCCATTCGAGGGGGCATCAGATACGCAGTATTTT
few | NA | TRBJ2-7 | TRBV5-5 | CASSSSRAYYEQYF | TGTGCCAGCAGCAGTTCAAGGGCGTACTACGAGCAGTACTTC
once | TRBD2 | TRBJ2-7 | TRBV20-1 | CSARDWGLADEQYF | TGCAGTGCTAGAGATTGGGGACTAGCGGACGAGCAGTACTTC
few | TRBD2 | TRBJ2-3 | TRBV6-5 | CASSYSPSGRPETDTQYF | TGTGCCAGCAGTTACTCGCCTAGCGGGAGGCCAGAAACAGATACGCAGTATTTT
NA | TRBD1 | TRBJ1-4 | TRBV15 | CATSATGFSEKLFF | TGTGCCACCAGCGCGACAGGGTTTTCCGAAAAACTGTTTTTT
many | NA | TRBJ1-5 | TRBV29-1 | CSVVFQVGGPQHF | TGCAGCGTTGTCTTTCAGGTCGGTGGGCCCCAGCATTTT
NA | NA | TRBJ2-5 | TRBV7-6 | CASSLSESGETQYF | TGTGCCAGCAGCTTAAGTGAGTCCGGAGAGACCCAGTACTTC
NA | NA | TRBJ1-6 | TRBV5-1 | CASGQGGFNSPLHF | TGCGCCAGCGGCCAGGGAGGATTTAATTCACCCCTCCACTTT
few | NA | TRBJ1-2 | TRBV5-1 | CASSLDRLLGYTF | TGCGCCAGCAGCTTGGACAGATTGCTTGGCTACACCTTC
NA | TRBD2 | TRBJ2-5 | TRBV29-1 | CSVEGLEETQYF | TGCAGCGTTGAGGGACTAGAAGAGACCCAGTACTTC
NA | TRBD1 | TRBJ2-7 | TRBV5-1 | CASSSSGDSLSYEQYF | TGCGCCAGCAGCTCCTCAGGGGACAGCCTATCCTACGAGCAGTACTTC
few | TRBD2 | TRBJ2-1 | TRBV5-1 | CASSRERGSYNEQFF | TGCGCCAGCAGCCGAGAGCGGGGTTCCTACAATGAGCAGTTCTTC
NA | TRBD1 | TRBJ2-2 | TRBV9 | CASSVTGDTGELFF | TGTGCCAGCAGCGTAACAGGGGACACCGGGGAGCTGTTTTTT
few | NA | TRBJ2-1 | TRBV19 | CASSIGQGLNEQFF | TGTGCCAGTAGTATAGGGCAGGGTCTCAATGAGCAGTTCTTC
few | NA | TRBJ2-7 | TRBV5-4 | CASSSGASYEQYF | TGTGCCAGCAGTTCGGGTGCGTCCTACGAGCAGTACTTC
few | TRBD2 | TRBJ2-5 | TRBV6-2/TRBV6-3 | CATRTSEETQYF | TGTGCCACCCGGACTAGTGAAGAGACCCAGTACTTC
many | NA | TRBJ2-1 | TRBV3-1 | CASSGSSAYNEQFF | TGTGCCAGCAGCGGGAGTTCCGCCTACAATGAGCAGTTCTTC
NA | TRBD2 | TRBJ2-1 | TRBV2 | CASSEGLLAGGNEQFF | TGTGCCAGCAGTGAAGGTCTACTAGCGGGGGGTAATGAGCAGTTCTTC
NA | NA | TRBJ2-7 | TRBV15 | CATSIGQAYEQYF | TGTGCCACCAGCATAGGGCAGGCCTACGAGCAGTACTTC
NA | NA | TRBJ2-7 | TRBV30 | CAWSGERTQPLEQYF | TGTGCCTGGAGTGGCGAGAGGACCCAACCTCTCGAGCAGTACTTC
NA | TRBD2 | TRBJ2-1 | TRBV7-3 | CASSLTSGGYNEQFF | TGTGCCAGCAGCCTAACTAGCGGGGGCTACAATGAGCAGTTCTTC
once | NA | TRBJ2-1 | TRBV27 | CASSLGSSSEQFF | TGTGCCAGCAGTTTGGGGAGTTCCTCTGAGCAGTTCTTC
many | NA | TRBJ2-7 | TRBV4-2 | CASSQGSYYEQYF | TGTGCCAGCAGCCAAGGGTCGTACTACGAGCAGTACTTC
NA | TRBD1 | TRBJ1-1 | TRBV12-3/TRBV12-4 | CASNGDRGGTEAFF | TGTGCCAGCAACGGGGACAGGGGAGGAACTGAAGCTTTCTTT
few | NA | TRBJ1-1 | TRBV5-4 | CASSLSSTGLTEAFF | TGTGCCAGCAGCTTGTCGTCAACAGGGCTGACTGAAGCTTTCTTT